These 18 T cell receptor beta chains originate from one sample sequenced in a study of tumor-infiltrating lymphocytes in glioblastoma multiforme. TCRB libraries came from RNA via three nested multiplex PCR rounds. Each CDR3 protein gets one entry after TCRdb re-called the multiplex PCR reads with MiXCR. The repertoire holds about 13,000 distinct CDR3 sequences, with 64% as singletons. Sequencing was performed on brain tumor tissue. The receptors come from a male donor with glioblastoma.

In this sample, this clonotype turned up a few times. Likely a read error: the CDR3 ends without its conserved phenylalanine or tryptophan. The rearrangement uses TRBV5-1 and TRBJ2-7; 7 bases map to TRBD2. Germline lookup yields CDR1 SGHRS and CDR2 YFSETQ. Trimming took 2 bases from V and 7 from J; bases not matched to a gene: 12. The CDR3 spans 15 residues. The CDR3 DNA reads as TGCGCCAGCAGCTTCTCGGGCCTGGCGGGAGATGAGCAGTACTCC. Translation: CASSFSGLAGDEQYS.

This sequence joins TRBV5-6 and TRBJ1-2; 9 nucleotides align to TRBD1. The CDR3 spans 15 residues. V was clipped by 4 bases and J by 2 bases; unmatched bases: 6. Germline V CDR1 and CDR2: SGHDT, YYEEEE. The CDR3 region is CASSPTGQGNYGYTF. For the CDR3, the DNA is TGTGCCAGCAGCCCGACCGGACAGGGGAACTATGGCTACACCTTC.

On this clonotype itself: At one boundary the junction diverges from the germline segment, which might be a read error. DNA for the CDR3: TGTGCCAGCAGCTACTCGGTTAGCGGGAGCCAGAGCCAGTACTTC. Translated: CASSYSVSGSQSQYF. The chain combines TRBV6-5 with TRBJ2-5; TRBD2 matches at 9 bases. Germline V gene data show CDR1 as MNHEY and CDR2 as SVGAGI. The CDR3 runs to 15 residues.

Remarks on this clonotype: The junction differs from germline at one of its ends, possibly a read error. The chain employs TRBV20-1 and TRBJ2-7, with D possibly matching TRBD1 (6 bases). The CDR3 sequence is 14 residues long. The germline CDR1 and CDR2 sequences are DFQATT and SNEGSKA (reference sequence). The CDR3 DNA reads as TGCAATGCTGGGAAGGACAGCGGAAACTACGACCAGTACTTC. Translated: CNAGKDSGNYDQYF.

This chain's CDR3 is CATSRGNEQFF. For the CDR3, the DNA is TGTGCCACGTCACGGGGAAATGAGCAGTTCTTC. The chain links TRBV10-3 to TRBJ2-1, with D possibly TRBD2 on 5 matching bases. The CDR3 extends over 11 amino acids. Trimming took off 10 bases at V and 7 bases at J, with 11 bases between the two ends. Germline V CDR1 and CDR2: ENHRY, SYGVKD.

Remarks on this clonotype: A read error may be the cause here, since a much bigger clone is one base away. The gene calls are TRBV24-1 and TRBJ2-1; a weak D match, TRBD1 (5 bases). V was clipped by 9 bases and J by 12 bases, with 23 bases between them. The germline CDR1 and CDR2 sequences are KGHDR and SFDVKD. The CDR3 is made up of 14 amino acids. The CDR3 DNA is TGTGCCACCGGGGCAGCAGTCAAACCCGATGGGCAGTTCTTC. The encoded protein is CATGAAVKPDGQFF.

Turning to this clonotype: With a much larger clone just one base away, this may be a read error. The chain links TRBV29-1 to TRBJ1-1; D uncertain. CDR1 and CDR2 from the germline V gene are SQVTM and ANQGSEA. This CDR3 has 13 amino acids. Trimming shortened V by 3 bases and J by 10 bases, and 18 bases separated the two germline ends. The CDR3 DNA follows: TGCAGCGTTGATAGACCAGAGAACACTATAGCTTTCTTT. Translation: CSVDRPENTIAFF. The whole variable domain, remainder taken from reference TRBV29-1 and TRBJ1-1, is SAVISQKPSRDICQRGTSLTIQCQVDSQVTMMFWYRQQPGQSLTLIATANQGSEATYESGFVIDKFPISRPNLTFSTLTVSNMSPEDSSIYLCSVDRPENTIAFFGQGTRLTVV.

The CDR3 is CSAMTELIQETQYF. The CDR3 DNA sequence: TGCAGCGCTATGACTGAACTTATCCAAGAGACCCAGTACTTC. The genes are TRBV29-1 and TRBJ2-5; no definite D call. The CDR3 extends over 14 amino acids. From germline, CDR1 is SQVTM and CDR2 ANQGSEA. The V gene lost 7 bases and the J gene lost 1 base, with 16 bases spanning the gap.

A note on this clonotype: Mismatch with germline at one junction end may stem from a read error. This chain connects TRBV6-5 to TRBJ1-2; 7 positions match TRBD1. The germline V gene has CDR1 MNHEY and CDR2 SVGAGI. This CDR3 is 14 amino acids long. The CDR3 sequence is CAGYRQGPGYGYAF. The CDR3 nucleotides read TGTGCCGGCTACCGACAGGGCCCGGGCTATGGCTACGCCTTC.

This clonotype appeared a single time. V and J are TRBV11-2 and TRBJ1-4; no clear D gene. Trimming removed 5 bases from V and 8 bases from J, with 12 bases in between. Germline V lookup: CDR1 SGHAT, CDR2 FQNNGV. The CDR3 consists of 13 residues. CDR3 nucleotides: TGTGCCAGCAGCGCCCGCTGGCAAGAAAAACTGTTTTTT. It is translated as CASSARWQEKLFF.

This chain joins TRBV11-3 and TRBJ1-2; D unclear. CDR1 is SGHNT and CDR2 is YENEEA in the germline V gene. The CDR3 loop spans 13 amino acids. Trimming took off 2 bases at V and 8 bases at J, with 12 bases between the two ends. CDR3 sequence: CASSLKRRHGYTF. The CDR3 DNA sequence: TGTGCCAGCAGCTTAAAGCGTCGACACGGCTACACCTTC.

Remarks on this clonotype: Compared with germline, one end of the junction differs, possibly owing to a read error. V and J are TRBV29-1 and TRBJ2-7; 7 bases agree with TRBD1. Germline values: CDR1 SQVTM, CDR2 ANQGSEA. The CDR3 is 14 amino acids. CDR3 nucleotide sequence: TGCAGCGTAGTATCCGGACAGGCCTTCTACGAGCAATACTTC. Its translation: CSVVSGQAFYEQYF.

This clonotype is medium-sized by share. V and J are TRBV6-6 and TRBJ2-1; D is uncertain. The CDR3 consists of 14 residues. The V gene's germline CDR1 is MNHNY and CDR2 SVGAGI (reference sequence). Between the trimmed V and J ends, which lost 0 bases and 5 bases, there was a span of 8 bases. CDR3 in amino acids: CASSYSTYNNEQFF. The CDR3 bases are TGTGCCAGCAGTTACTCCACTTATAACAATGAGCAGTTCTTC.

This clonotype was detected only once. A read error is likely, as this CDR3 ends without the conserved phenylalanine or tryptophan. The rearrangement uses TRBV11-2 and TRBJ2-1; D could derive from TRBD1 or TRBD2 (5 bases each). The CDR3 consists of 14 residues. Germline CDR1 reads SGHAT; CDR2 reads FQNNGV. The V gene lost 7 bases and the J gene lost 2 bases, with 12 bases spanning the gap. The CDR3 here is CASTHGGTYNEQFS. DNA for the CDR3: TGTGCCAGCACCCATGGGGGAACCTACAATGAGCAGTTCTCC.

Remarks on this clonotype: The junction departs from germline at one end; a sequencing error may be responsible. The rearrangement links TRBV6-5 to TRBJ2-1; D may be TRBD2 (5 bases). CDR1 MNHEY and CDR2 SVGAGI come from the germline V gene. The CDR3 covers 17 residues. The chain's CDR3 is CASSYPYRGSSYNEQFF. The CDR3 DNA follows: TGTGCCAGCAGTTACCCGTATCGAGGGAGCTCCTACAATGAGCAATTCTTC.

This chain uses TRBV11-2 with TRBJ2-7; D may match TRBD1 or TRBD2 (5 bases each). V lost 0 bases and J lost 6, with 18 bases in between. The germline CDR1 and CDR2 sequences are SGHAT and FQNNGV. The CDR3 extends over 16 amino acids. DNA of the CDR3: TGTGCCAGCAGCTTAGATATTAGGTGGGACGAGAGCGAGCAGTACTTC. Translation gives CASSLDIRWDESEQYF.

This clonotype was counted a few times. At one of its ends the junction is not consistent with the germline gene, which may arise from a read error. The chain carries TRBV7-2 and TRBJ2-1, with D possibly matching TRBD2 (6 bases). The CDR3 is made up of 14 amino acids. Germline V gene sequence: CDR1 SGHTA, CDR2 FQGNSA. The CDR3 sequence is CASNLDGSLDEQFF. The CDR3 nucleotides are TGTGCCAGCAACTTAGACGGGAGTCTAGATGAGCAGTTCTTC.

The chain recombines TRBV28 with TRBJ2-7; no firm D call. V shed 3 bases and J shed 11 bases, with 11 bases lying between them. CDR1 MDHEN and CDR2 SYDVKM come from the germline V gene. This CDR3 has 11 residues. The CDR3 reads CASSFLEPEYF. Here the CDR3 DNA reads TGTGCCAGCAGTTTCTTGGAGCCTGAGTACTTC.